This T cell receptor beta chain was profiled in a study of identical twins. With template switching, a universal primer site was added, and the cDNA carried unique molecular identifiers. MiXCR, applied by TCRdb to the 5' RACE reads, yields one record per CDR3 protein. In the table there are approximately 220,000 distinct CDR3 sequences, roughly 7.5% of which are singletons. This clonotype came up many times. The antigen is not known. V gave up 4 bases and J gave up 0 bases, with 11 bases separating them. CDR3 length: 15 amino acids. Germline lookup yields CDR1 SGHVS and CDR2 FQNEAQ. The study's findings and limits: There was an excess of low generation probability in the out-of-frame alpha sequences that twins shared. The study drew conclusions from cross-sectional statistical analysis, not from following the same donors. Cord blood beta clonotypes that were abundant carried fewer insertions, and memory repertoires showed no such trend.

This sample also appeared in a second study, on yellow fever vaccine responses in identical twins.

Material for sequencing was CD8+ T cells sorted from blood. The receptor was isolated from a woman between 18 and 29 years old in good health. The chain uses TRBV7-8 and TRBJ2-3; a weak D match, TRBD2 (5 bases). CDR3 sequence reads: CASSSEGSSTDTQYF. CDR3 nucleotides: TGTGCCAGCAGCTCAGAGGGTTCTAGCACAGATACGCAGTATTTT.